Sequencing of this T cell receptor (beta chain) was carried out in a study of STAT3 mutations in large granular lymphocyte leukemia. Generated by immunoSEQ multiplex PCR, the TCRdb table keeps only in-frame clones and is missing some. Among 25,000 to 30,000 clones, over 65% were seen once, and the ten largest hold 30%. V was shortened by 0 bases and J by 3 bases, with 7 bases between the two germline ends. The CDR3 length is 13 residues. Germline lookup yields CDR1 SGHRS and CDR2 YFSETQ. Study-wide points: After therapy, about 35% of the 18 patients switched clonotypes, all new clones STAT3 wild type. Every T-cell large granular lymphocyte leukemia patient had at least one immunodominant TCR beta clonotype.

With respect to this clone: Antigen unknown.

What was sequenced was peripheral blood mononuclear cells. The chain joins TRBV5-1 to TRBJ2-7; D gene unclear. The sequence was collected from a woman aged 45 to 65 with T-cell large granular lymphocyte leukemia. Some clones in this sample may be carry-over from other donors' samples. The CDR3 DNA is TGCGCCAGCAGCTTGGGAGGCCTCTACGAGCAGTACTTC. Translating it yields CASSLGGLYEQYF.